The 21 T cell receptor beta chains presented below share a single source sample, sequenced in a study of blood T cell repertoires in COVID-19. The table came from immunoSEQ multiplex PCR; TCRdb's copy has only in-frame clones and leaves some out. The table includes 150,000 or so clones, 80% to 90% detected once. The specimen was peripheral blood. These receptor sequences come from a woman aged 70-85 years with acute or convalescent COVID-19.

CDR3 coding DNA: TGCGCCAGCAGCCAAGAGCAGATGGGCCGGCGGGGGGCGAGGTACAATGAGCAGTTCTTC. Protein product: CASSQEQMGRRGARYNEQFF. The gene calls are TRBV4-3 and TRBJ2-1, with 8 bases identical to TRBD2. J was trimmed by 4 bases and V by 0 bases; bases with no gene match: 17. Germline V gives CDR1 LGHNA, CDR2 YSLEER. The CDR3 contains 20 residues.

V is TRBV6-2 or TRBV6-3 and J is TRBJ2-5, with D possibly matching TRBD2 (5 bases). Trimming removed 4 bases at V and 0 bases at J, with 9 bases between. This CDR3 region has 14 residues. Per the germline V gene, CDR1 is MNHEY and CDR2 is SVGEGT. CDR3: CASSSGEYQETQYF. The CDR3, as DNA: TGTGCCAGCAGTTCCGGGGAGTACCAAGAGACCCAGTACTTC.

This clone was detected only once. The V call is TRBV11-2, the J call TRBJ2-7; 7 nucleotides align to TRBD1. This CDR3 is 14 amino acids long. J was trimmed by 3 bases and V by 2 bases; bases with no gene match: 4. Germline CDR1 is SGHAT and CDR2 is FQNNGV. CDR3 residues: CASSLLTGFYEQYF. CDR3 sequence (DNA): TGTGCCAGCAGCTTATTGACAGGGTTCTACGAGCAGTACTTC.

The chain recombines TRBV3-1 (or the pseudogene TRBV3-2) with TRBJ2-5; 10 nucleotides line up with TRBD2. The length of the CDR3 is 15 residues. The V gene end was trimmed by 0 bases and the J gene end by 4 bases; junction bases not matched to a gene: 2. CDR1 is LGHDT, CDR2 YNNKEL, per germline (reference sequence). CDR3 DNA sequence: TGTGCCAGCAGCCAAGAGACTAGCGGGTTAGAGACCCAGTACTTC. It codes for CASSQETSGLETQYF.

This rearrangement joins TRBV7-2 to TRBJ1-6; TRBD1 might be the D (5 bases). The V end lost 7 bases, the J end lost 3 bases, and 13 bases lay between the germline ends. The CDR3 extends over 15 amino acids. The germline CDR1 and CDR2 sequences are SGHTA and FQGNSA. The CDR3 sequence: CASNGQYGYNSPLHF. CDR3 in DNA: TGTGCCAGCAATGGACAATACGGCTATAATTCACCCCTCCACTTT.

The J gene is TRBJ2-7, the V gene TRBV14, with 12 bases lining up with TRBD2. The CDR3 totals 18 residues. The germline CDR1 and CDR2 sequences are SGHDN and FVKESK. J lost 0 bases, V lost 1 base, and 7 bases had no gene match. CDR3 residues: CASSQGLAGGYSSYEQYF. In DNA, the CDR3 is TGTGCCAGCAGCCAAGGGCTAGCGGGGGGGTATAGCTCCTACGAGCAGTACTTC.

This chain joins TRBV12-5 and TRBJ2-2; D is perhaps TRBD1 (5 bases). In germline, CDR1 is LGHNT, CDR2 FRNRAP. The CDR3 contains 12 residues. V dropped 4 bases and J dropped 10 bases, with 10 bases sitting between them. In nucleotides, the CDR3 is TGTGCTAGTGGTTCCGACAGATCGGAGCTGTTTTTT. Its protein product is CASGSDRSELFF.

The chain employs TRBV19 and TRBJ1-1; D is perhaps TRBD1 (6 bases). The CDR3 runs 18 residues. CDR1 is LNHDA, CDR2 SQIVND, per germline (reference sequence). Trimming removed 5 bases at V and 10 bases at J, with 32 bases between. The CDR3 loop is CASSLPPGGRDRPGVAFF. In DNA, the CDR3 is TGTGCCAGTAGTTTACCACCGGGGGGCAGGGATCGCCCGGGGGTAGCTTTCTTT.

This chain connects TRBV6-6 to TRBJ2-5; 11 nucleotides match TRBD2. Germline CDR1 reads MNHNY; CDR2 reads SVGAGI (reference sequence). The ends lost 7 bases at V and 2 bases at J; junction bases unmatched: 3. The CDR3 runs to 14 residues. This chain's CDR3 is CASKRTSGQETQYF. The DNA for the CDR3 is TGTGCCAGCAAAAGGACTAGCGGGCAAGAGACCCAGTACTTC.

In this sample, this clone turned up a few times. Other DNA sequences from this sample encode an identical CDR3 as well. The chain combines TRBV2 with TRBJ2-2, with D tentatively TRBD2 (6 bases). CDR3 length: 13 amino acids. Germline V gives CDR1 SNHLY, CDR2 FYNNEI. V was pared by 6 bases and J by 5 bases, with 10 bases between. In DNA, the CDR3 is TGTGCCAGCAGCCCACGGGGGACCGGGGAGCTGTTTTTT. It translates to CASSPRGTGELFF.

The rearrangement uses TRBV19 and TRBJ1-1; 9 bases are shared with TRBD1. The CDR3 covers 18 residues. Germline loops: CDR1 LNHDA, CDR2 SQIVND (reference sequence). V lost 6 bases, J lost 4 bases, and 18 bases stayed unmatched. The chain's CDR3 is CASSRTLFSQGAFTEAFF. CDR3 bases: TGTGCCAGTAGCCGCACCTTATTTTCACAGGGGGCATTCACTGAAGCTTTCTTT.

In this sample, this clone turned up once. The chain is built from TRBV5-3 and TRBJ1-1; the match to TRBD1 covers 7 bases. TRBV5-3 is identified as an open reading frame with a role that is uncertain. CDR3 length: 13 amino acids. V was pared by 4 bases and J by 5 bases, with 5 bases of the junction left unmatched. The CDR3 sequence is CARSLDRKTEAFF. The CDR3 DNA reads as TGTGCCAGAAGCCTGGACAGGAAGACTGAAGCTTTCTTT.

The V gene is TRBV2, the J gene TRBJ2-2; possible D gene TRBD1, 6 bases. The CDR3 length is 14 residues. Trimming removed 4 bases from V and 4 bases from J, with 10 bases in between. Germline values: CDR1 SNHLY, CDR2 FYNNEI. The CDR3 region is CASSGDTSTGELFF. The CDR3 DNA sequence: TGTGCCAGCAGTGGGGACACCTCCACCGGGGAGCTGTTTTTT.

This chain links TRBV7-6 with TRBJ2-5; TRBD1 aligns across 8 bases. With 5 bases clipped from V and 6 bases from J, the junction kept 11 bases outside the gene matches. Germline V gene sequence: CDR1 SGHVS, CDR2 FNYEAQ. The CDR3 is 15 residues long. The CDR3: CASSAWTGSPQTQYF. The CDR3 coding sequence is TGTGCCAGCAGCGCATGGACAGGGAGCCCACAGACCCAGTACTTC.

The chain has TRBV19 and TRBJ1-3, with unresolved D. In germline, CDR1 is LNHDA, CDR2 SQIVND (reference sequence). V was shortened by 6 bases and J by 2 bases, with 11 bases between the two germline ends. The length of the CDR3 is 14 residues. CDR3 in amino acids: CASSPGSPGNTIYF. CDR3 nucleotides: TGTGCCAGTAGCCCGGGGAGTCCTGGAAACACCATATATTTT.

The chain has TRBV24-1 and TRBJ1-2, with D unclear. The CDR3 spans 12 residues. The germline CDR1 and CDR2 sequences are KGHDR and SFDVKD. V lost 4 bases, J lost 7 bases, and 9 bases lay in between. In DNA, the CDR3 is TGTGCCACCAGTGACCCACCGGGTGGCTACACCTTC. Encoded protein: CATSDPPGGYTF.

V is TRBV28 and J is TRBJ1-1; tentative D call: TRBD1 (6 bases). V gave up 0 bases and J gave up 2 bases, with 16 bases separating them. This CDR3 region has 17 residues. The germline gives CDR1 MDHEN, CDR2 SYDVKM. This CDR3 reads CASSLCFLGRGNTEAFF. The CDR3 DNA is TGTGCCAGCAGTTTATGCTTTTTGGGCAGGGGTAACACTGAAGCTTTCTTT.

DNA for the CDR3: TGTGCCATCAGGGGACTAGCGGGGGGGCAGAATGAGCAGTTCTTC. Its protein is CAIRGLAGGQNEQFF. The V call is TRBV10-3, the J call TRBJ2-1; the match to TRBD2 covers 16 bases. V shed 6 bases and J 7 bases; nucleotides not matched to a gene: 3. The CDR3 length is 15 residues. CDR1 is ENHRY, CDR2 SYGVKD, per germline.

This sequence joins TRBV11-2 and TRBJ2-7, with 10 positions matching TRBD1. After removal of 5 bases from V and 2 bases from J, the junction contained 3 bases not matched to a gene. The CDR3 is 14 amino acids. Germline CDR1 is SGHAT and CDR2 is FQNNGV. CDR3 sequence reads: CASSPGTGAYEQYF. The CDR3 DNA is TGTGCCAGCAGCCCCGGGACAGGGGCCTACGAGCAGTACTTC.

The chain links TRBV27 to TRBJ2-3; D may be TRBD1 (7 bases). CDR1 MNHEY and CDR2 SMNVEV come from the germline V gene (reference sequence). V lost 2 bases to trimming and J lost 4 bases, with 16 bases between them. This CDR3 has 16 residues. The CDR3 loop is CASSLISGRGADTQYF. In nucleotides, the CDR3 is TGTGCCAGCAGTTTAATCTCGGGCAGGGGGGCAGATACGCAGTATTTT.

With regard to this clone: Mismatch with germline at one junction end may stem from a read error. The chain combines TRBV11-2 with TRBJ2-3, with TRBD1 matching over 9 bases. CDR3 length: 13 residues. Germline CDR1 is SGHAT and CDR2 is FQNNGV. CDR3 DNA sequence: TGTGCCAGCAGCTTAGCTGGGGGACAGGGCGGAAAATTT. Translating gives CASSLAGGQGGKF.